This is a list of T cell receptor beta chains from one sample in a study of T cells in tuberculosis. TCRdb's table, derived via immunoSEQ multiplex PCR, lists solely in-frame clones and lacks some. The table shows 25,000 to 35,000 clones, with 90% occurring only once. The sample comprised PBMCs. These receptors came from a donor between 10 and 35 years old with latent tuberculosis or without tuberculosis infection. The CDR3 runs from the conserved cysteine through the conserved F or W. A D gene is named only where the DNA matches it firmly. A row's size may be missing; if present it is once, few, many or a size class.

-,-,TRBJ1-1,TRBV6-6,TGTGCCAGCAGTGACAGGACTGCGAACACTGAAGCTTTCTTT,CASSDRTANTEAFF
-,-,TRBJ1-3,TRBV6-5,TGTGCCAGCAGTCAAGTCCGGGACTCTGGAAACACCATATATTTT,CASSQVRDSGNTIYF
-,-,TRBJ2-7,TRBV5-8,TGTGCCAGCAGCTTGCCGAGCGGGTACGGGGCCTACGAGCAGTACTTC,CASSLPSGYGAYEQYF
-,TRBD1,TRBJ1-1,TRBV5-1,TGCGCCAGCAGCCAGTACAGGGGAAACACTGAAGCTTTCTTT,CASSQYRGNTEAFF
-,-,TRBJ1-1,TRBV29-1,TGCAGCGCCCGACGGCCCCCAGGGACTGAAGCTTTCTTT,CSARRPPGTEAFF
-,-,TRBJ2-3,TRBV7-2,TGTGCCAGCAGCTCCCCAGGGGAAGATACGCAGTATTTT,CASSSPGEDTQYF
-,-,TRBJ2-5,TRBV4-2,TGTGCCAGCAGCCAAGATCGGGAGACCCAGTACTTC,CASSQDRETQYF
-,-,TRBJ1-2,TRBV2,TGTGCCAGCAGTGGGGAGATCGCTACCGGCGGCTACACCTTC,CASSGEIATGGYTF
-,TRBD1,TRBJ1-2,TRBV7-8,TGTGCCAGCAGCCATGGGACAGGGGTCTATGGCTACACCTTC,CASSHGTGVYGYTF
-,TRBD1,TRBJ1-1,TRBV28,TGTGCCAGCAGTTCGGGACAGGGGAACACTGAAGCTTTCTTT,CASSSGQGNTEAFF
-,-,TRBJ1-5,TRBV19,TGTGCCAGTAGTATAGGGGGCTATCAGCCCCAGCATTTT,CASSIGGYQPQHF
medium-sized,-,TRBJ1-5,TRBV6-1,TGTGCCAGCAGTCATAGCAATCAGCCCCAGCATTTT,CASSHSNQPQHF